These 25 T cell receptor beta chains originate from one sample sequenced in a study of blood T cell repertoires in COVID-19. TCRdb's copy holds only in-frame clones and misses some; the assay was immunoSEQ multiplex PCR. The repertoire holds 180,000 or so clones, roughly four fifths seen once, with approximately 6.9% in the top ten. Material for sequencing was peripheral blood. The receptors derive from a human donor with acute or convalescent COVID-19. The donor label of this sample is uncertain.

This clone appeared once. The chain combines TRBV11-2 with TRBJ2-4; tentative D call: TRBD1 (5 bases). Trimming removed 2 bases at V and 7 bases at J, with 9 bases between. The germline CDR1 and CDR2 sequences are SGHAT and FQNNGV. This CDR3 is 13 amino acids long. In DNA form, the CDR3 reads TGTGCCAGCAGCTTATCAGGGTCCAACATTCAGTACTTC. Residues: CASSLSGSNIQYF.

This chain links TRBV7-9 with TRBJ2-3; tentative D call: TRBD1 (6 bases). V was cut by 5 bases and J by 5 bases, with 14 bases left in between. This CDR3 is built from 14 residues. Per germline, CDR1 SEHNR and CDR2 FQNEAQ (reference sequence). CDR3 sequence (DNA): TGTGCCAGCAGCCCCTCAGGGGACGGAGATACGCAGTATTTT. This encodes CASSPSGDGDTQYF. The whole variable domain, remainder taken from reference TRBV7-9 and TRBJ2-3, is DTGVSQNPRHKITKRGQNVTFRCDPISEHNRLYWYRQTLGQGPEFLTYFQNEAQLEKSRLLSDRFSAERPKGSFSTLEIQRTEQGDSAMYLCASSPSGDGDTQYFGPGTRLTVL.

V gene TRBV11-2 combines with J gene TRBJ2-7; maybe TRBD1 (5 bases). The CDR3 spans 14 residues. Germline V CDR1 and CDR2: SGHAT, FQNNGV. The V and J ends lost 4 bases and 4 bases respectively, with 14 bases between them. CDR3 DNA sequence: TGTGCCAGCAGCTCGATGGCCAGGGTGTACGAGCAGTACTTC. Protein product: CASSSMARVYEQYF.

V gene TRBV7-9 combines with J gene TRBJ1-1, with 7 positions matching TRBD1. The CDR3 extends over 14 amino acids. The germline V gene encodes CDR1 SEHNR and CDR2 FQNEAQ (reference sequence). Trimming at V came to 6 bases and at J to 5 bases, leaving 9 bases not matched to a gene. The CDR3 region has the DNA TGTGCCAGCAGTGGAACAGGGGCACCTACTGAAGCTTTCTTT. Amino acids: CASSGTGAPTEAFF.

A single count supports this clone. The J gene is TRBJ1-1, the V gene TRBV11-2, with D possibly being TRBD1 (6 bases). Trimming removed 2 bases from V and 5 bases from J, with 12 bases in between. The CDR3 runs 14 residues. Germline values: CDR1 SGHAT, CDR2 FQNNGV. CDR3: CASSLPGAVTEAFF. The CDR3 DNA reads as TGTGCCAGCAGCTTACCAGGGGCGGTTACTGAAGCTTTCTTT.

This clone was detected a few times. This chain links TRBV27 with TRBJ1-5, with D possibly matching TRBD1 (5 bases). V lost 3 bases to trimming and J lost 3 bases, with 15 bases between them. Germline CDR1 and CDR2: MNHEY and SMNVEV (reference sequence). There are 16 residues in the CDR3. CDR3 nucleotides: TGTGCCAGCAGTTTGGGCCAGGGTCGCTACAATCAGCCCCAGCATTTT. Translation gives CASSLGQGRYNQPQHF.

V and J are TRBV29-1 and TRBJ2-1; 9 bases align to TRBD1. The CDR3 is 17 amino acids. From germline, CDR1 is SQVTM and CDR2 ANQGSEA. J was trimmed by 1 base and V by 8 bases; bases with no gene match: 15. As DNA, the CDR3 is TGCAGCTTTTTCCGGGACAGGGCCCCTAAGTCCTACAATGAGCAGTTCTTC. Protein sequence: CSFFRDRAPKSYNEQFF.

V is TRBV12-3 or TRBV12-4 and J is TRBJ1-5; no clear D. The CDR3 has 13 residues. The ends were cut back, 6 bases at V and 7 bases at J, with 13 bases in the middle. The CDR3 sequence is CASSSFAEQPQHF. DNA for the CDR3: TGTGCCAGCAGCTCGTTTGCGGAGCAGCCCCAGCATTTT.

The chain recombines TRBV7-3 with TRBJ2-3; possibly TRBD2 for D (6 bases). The CDR3 totals 16 residues. Germline V gene data show CDR1 as SGHTA and CDR2 as FQGTGA. V lost 5 bases and J 0 bases, leaving 15 bases between the germline ends. In nucleotides, the CDR3 is TGTGCCAGCAGCCCAAACGGGCGGGGAAGCACAGATACGCAGTATTTT. Encoded protein: CASSPNGRGSTDTQYF.

This sequence joins TRBV9 and TRBJ1-4; the match to TRBD1 covers 9 bases. From germline, CDR1 is SGDLS and CDR2 YYNGEE. The V and J ends lost 3 bases and 2 bases, in that order; junction bases with no gene match: 14. This CDR3 has 19 amino acids. The CDR3 nucleotides are TGTGCCAGCAGCGCCAGCCCCGGGACAGGGTTGCCGACTAATGAAAAACTGTTTTTT. Translated: CASSASPGTGLPTNEKLFF. The variable domain in full, completed from reference TRBV9 and TRBJ1-4, reads DSGVTQTPKHLITATGQRVTLRCSPRSGDLSVYWYQQSLDQGLQFLIQYYNGEERAKGNILERFSAQQFPDLHSELNLSSLELGDSALYFCASSASPGTGLPTNEKLFFGSGTQLSVL.

Worth noting for this clone: The sample holds other DNA sequences that translate to the same CDR3. The J gene is TRBJ1-2, the V gene TRBV6-5; D gene uncertain. Germline V CDR1 and CDR2: MNHEY, SVGAGI. CDR3 length: 15 amino acids. V gave up 0 bases and J gave up 5 bases, with 13 bases separating them. As DNA, the CDR3 is TGTGCCAGCAGTTACTCGGGCCTGGGAGGATATGGCTACACCTTC. Translating it yields CASSYSGLGGYGYTF.

The chain has TRBV6-2 or TRBV6-3 and TRBJ2-1; D possibly corresponds to TRBD2 (6 bases). V gave up 4 bases and J gave up 4 bases, with 14 bases separating them. Germline CDR1 reads MNHEY; CDR2 reads SVGEGT. The CDR3 extends over 15 amino acids. CDR3 in DNA: TGTGCCAGCAGTTTACCCCGGGACTTGTACAATGAGCAGTTCTTC. Translating gives CASSLPRDLYNEQFF.

This sequence joins TRBV5-1 and TRBJ2-3, with 13 nucleotides matching TRBD2. The V segment lost 4 bases and the J segment 6 bases; nucleotides outside the gene matches: 2. The CDR3 sequence is 14 residues long. Germline V CDR1 and CDR2: SGHRS, YFSETQ. CDR3 sequence reads: CASSPTSGRDTQYF. The DNA for the CDR3 is TGCGCCAGCAGCCCGACTAGCGGGAGGGATACGCAGTATTTT.

The chain is built from TRBV3-1 (or the pseudogene TRBV3-2) and TRBJ1-6; 11 bases line up with TRBD1. Trimming removed 4 bases from V and 10 bases from J; junction bases left unmatched: 0. The CDR3 sequence is 13 residues long. The V gene's germline CDR1 is LGHDT and CDR2 YNNKEL (reference sequence). The CDR3 loop is CASSRTGGSPLHF. The CDR3 bases are TGTGCCAGCAGCCGGACAGGGGGCTCACCCCTCCACTTT.

In this sample, this clone turned up once. The chain combines TRBV11-2 with TRBJ2-7, with no clear D. The V end was cut by 4 bases, the J end by 0 bases, with 13 bases between. CDR1 is SGHAT and CDR2 is FQNNGV in the germline V gene. The CDR3 totals 15 residues. The CDR3 DNA follows: TGTGCCAGCAGCTCCGCCCTTAGCCTCTCCTACGAGCAGTACTTC. Residues: CASSSALSLSYEQYF.

The chain links TRBV5-1 to TRBJ2-7; D is undetermined. V was clipped by 0 bases and J by 3 bases, with 4 bases between them. Germline loops: CDR1 SGHRS, CDR2 YFSETQ. This CDR3 comprises 12 residues. The CDR3 DNA sequence: TGCGCCAGCAGCTTGGGACACTACGAGCAGTACTTC. Translation: CASSLGHYEQYF.

V is TRBV6-2 or TRBV6-3 and J is TRBJ1-1, with D uncertain. CDR1 is MNHEY, CDR2 SVGEGT, per germline. This CDR3 region has 14 residues. V lost 4 bases and J lost 0, with 9 bases in between. CDR3: CASSSPAMNTEAFF. As DNA, the CDR3 is TGTGCCAGCAGTTCCCCAGCGATGAACACTGAAGCTTTCTTT.

Of note for this clone: This sample also contains other DNA sequences that code for the same CDR3. The CDR3 DNA is TGCGCCAGCAGCTCGACAGGGGACTCTGGAAACACCATATATTTT. Its translation is CASSSTGDSGNTIYF. V usage is TRBV5-1 and J usage is TRBJ1-3, with 8 bases lining up with TRBD1. The CDR3 loop spans 15 amino acids. V shed 3 bases and J 0 bases; nucleotides not matched to a gene: 2. Germline lookup yields CDR1 SGHRS and CDR2 YFSETQ.

The gene calls are TRBV5-4 and TRBJ2-3; the match to TRBD2 covers 11 bases. CDR1 is SGHNT and CDR2 is YYREEE in the germline V gene (reference sequence). V gave up 4 bases and J gave up 2 bases; unmatched junction bases: 6. The CDR3 has 16 amino acids. The CDR3 here is CASSETGLADTDTQYF. Written as DNA, the CDR3 is TGTGCCAGCAGCGAAACGGGACTAGCGGACACAGATACGCAGTATTTT.

The V and J genes are TRBV24-1 and TRBJ1-5; D is ambiguous. This CDR3 spans 14 amino acids. V lost 3 bases, J lost 1 base, and 6 bases lay in between. CDR1 and CDR2 from the germline V gene are KGHDR and SFDVKD. The CDR3 bases are TGTGCCACCAGTGATCCCGGGAGCAATCAGCCCCAGCATTTT. Protein: CATSDPGSNQPQHF.

The CDR3 coding sequence is TGCCCCAAAGCAGATCCCAGGGGCTACTCTGGAAACACCATATATTTT. Amino acid sequence: CPKADPRGYSGNTIYF. This rearrangement joins TRBV5-1 to TRBJ1-3, with a tentative D call TRBD1 (6 bases). The CDR3 extends over 16 amino acids. Germline CDR1 SGHRS, CDR2 YFSETQ.

The table lists this clone with a few counts. This CDR3 is CASSSGAKNIQYF. The CDR3 coding sequence is TGTGCCAGCAGTTCAGGGGCCAAAAACATTCAGTACTTC. The V gene is TRBV12-3 or TRBV12-4, the J gene TRBJ2-4; possible D gene TRBD1, 5 bases. Trimming left V 4 bases short and J 1 base short, with 5 bases between. This CDR3 is built from 13 residues.

V usage is TRBV19 and J usage is TRBJ1-4; 9 positions match TRBD1. The V gene end was trimmed by 5 bases and the J gene end by 7 bases; junction bases not matched to a gene: 8. Germline values: CDR1 LNHDA, CDR2 SQIVND (reference sequence). The CDR3 consists of 15 residues. The CDR3 DNA is TGTGCCAGTAGTGGTACCGGGACAGGGCGTGAAAAACTGTTTTTT. Amino acids: CASSGTGTGREKLFF.

The chain links TRBV27 to TRBJ2-1; D gene unclear. V shed 5 bases and J shed 2 bases, with 16 bases lying between them. Germline V lookup: CDR1 MNHEY, CDR2 SMNVEV (reference sequence). CDR3 length equals 16 residues. The CDR3 is CASSPWPARTYNEQFF. The CDR3 coding sequence is TGTGCCAGCAGTCCCTGGCCAGCGAGGACCTACAATGAGCAGTTCTTC.

This clone was seen just once. V gene TRBV29-1 combines with J gene TRBJ2-7; possible D gene TRBD2, 5 bases. The CDR3 extends over 12 amino acids. Germline V gives CDR1 SQVTM, CDR2 ANQGSEA. Trimming left V 3 bases short and J 9 bases short, with 15 bases between. The CDR3 DNA follows: TGCAGCGTTGACGGGTTTGGGGAGAGGCAGTACTTC. This sequence encodes CSVDGFGERQYF.